A single sample is the source of the 19 T cell receptor beta chains below, sequenced in a study of shared clonotypes between healthy human individuals. Sequenced by immunoSEQ multiplex PCR; TCRdb stores in-frame clones only, minus some. The sample records about 2.4 million clones, over 85% being singletons. Input material: naive CD4+ T cells sorted from blood. Subset meaning: CD45RA+ positively selected. These receptors were taken from a man aged 18 to 29 in good health.

The chain couples TRBV7-2 to TRBJ2-1; weak D call: TRBD1 (8 bases). This CDR3 spans 16 amino acids. Trimming left V 4 bases short and J 0 bases short, with 13 bases between. CDR1 SGHTA and CDR2 FQGNSA come from the germline V gene. Written as DNA, the CDR3 is TGTGCCAGCAGCTCACAGGGGGGGAACTCCTACAATGAGCAGTTCTTC. Encoded protein: CASSSQGGNSYNEQFF.

The V and J genes are TRBV21-1 and TRBJ2-7; the table's D call TRBD1 went unverified against the DNA. TRBV21-1 is a pseudogene segment. This CDR3 comprises 13 residues. The CDR3 here is CAPLQGLVVGQYF. CDR3 sequence (DNA): TGTGCCCCTCTTCAGGGGTTGGTGGTCGGGCAGTACTTC.

The chain employs TRBV5-4 and TRBJ1-2; no reliable D call. CDR1 and CDR2 from the germline V gene are SGHNT and YYREEE (reference sequence). The CDR3 covers 14 residues. Trimming pared 4 bases from V and 2 bases from J, leaving 12 bases between. CDR3 loop: CASSIRTENYGYTF. In DNA, the CDR3 is TGTGCCAGCAGCATTCGGACGGAGAACTATGGCTACACCTTC.

The sample holds one count of this clone. The chain couples TRBV14 to TRBJ2-2; D is perhaps TRBD1 (5 bases). The CDR3 has 15 amino acids. CDR1 is SGHDN, CDR2 FVKESK, per germline. Trimming cost V 4 bases and J 6 bases, with 15 bases left between them. The chain's CDR3 is CASSPVTGKAGELFF. In DNA form, the CDR3 reads TGTGCCAGCAGCCCAGTCACAGGAAAGGCCGGGGAGCTGTTTTTT.

This clone was observed once. V gene TRBV2 combines with J gene TRBJ2-6; no definite D call. V was cut by 7 bases and J by 5 bases, with 15 bases left in between. The CDR3 consists of 15 residues. The V gene's germline CDR1 is SNHLY and CDR2 FYNNEI. Here the CDR3 DNA reads TGTGCCAGCAAAGGGCGGTCCAATCGGGCCAACGTCCTGACTTTC. Its protein product is CASKGRSNRANVLTF.

This chain connects TRBV5-1 to TRBJ2-3, with D possibly matching TRBD2 (6 bases). Trimming removed 6 bases at V and 0 bases at J, with 14 bases between. This CDR3 contains 15 residues. Looked up from germline, CDR1 is SGHRS and CDR2 is YFSETQ. As DNA, the CDR3 is TGCGCCAGCACTATAGCGGCCTCTAGCACAGATACGCAGTATTTT. Its translation is CASTIAASSTDTQYF.

As to this clone: The same CDR3 can be traced to other DNA sequences in this sample. CDR3 amino acids: CASSLDRVGEKLFF. CDR3 in DNA: TGTGCCAGCAGTTTAGACAGGGTGGGAGAAAAACTGTTTTTT. V is TRBV28 and J is TRBJ1-4; 7 bases are a match to TRBD1. The CDR3 runs to 14 residues. V lost 2 bases, J lost 8 bases, and 5 bases stayed unmatched. Germline V lookup: CDR1 MDHEN, CDR2 SYDVKM.

The rearrangement uses TRBV5-1 and TRBJ2-5; the match to TRBD2 covers 15 bases. Germline V CDR1 and CDR2: SGHRS, YFSETQ. This CDR3 spans 18 amino acids. V dropped 4 bases and J dropped 2; count of bases not matched to a gene: 9. As DNA, the CDR3 is TGCGCCAGCAGCAAAGGGACTAGCGGGGGGCCGATTCAAGAGACCCAGTACTTC. Translating it yields CASSKGTSGGPIQETQYF.

The chain is built from TRBV25-1 and TRBJ1-2, with 7 nucleotides matching TRBD1. Trimming cost V 3 bases and J 5 bases; bases outside gene matches: 6. Per germline, CDR1 MGHDK and CDR2 SYGVNS. The CDR3 runs 14 residues. This chain's CDR3 is CASSETGNRYGYTF. The CDR3 nucleotides read TGTGCCAGCAGTGAGACAGGGAATAGGTATGGCTACACCTTC.

V is TRBV25-1 and J is TRBJ1-6, with no clear D. CDR1 and CDR2 from the germline V gene are MGHDK and SYGVNS. The CDR3 is 13 amino acids. Trimming took off 3 bases at V and 6 bases at J, with 6 bases between the two ends. The CDR3 protein is CASSDTLNSPLHF. The DNA of the CDR3 is TGTGCCAGCAGTGATACCCTTAATTCACCCCTCCACTTT.

The gene calls are TRBV14 and TRBJ2-2; 12 bases are shared with TRBD2. The germline V gene has CDR1 SGHDN and CDR2 FVKESK. The V and J ends lost 4 bases and 7 bases, in that order; junction bases with no gene match: 1. The CDR3 has 14 residues. Here the CDR3 DNA reads TGTGCCAGCAGCCCGACTAGCGGGGGCGGGGAGCTGTTTTTT. Translating gives CASSPTSGGGELFF. The complete variable domain, with remaining parts taken from reference TRBV14 and TRBJ2-2, reads EAGVTQFPSHSVIEKGQTVTLRCDPISGHDNLYWYRRVMGKEIKFLLHFVKESKQDESGMPNNRFLAERTGGTYSTLKVQPAELEDSGVYFCASSPTSGGGELFFGEGSRLTVL.

The chain employs TRBV9 and TRBJ2-3, with 9 bases aligning to TRBD2. V trimming: 1 base; J trimming: 1 base; junction bases outside the gene matches: 16. Looked up from germline, CDR1 is SGDLS and CDR2 is YYNGEE. The CDR3 length is 20 residues. The CDR3 region has the DNA TGTGCCAGCAGCGTACAGACGCGCGGGGGGGCCTTAGGCGGCACAGATACGCAGTATTTT. It translates to CASSVQTRGGALGGTDTQYF. Based on the CDR3 plus reference TRBV9 and TRBJ2-3, the full variable domain is DSGVTQTPKHLITATGQRVTLRCSPRSGDLSVYWYQQSLDQGLQFLIQYYNGEERAKGNILERFSAQQFPDLHSELNLSSLELGDSALYFCASSVQTRGGALGGTDTQYFGPGTRLTVL.

The chain is built from TRBV5-4 and TRBJ1-2; possibly TRBD1 for D (5 bases). Between the trimmed V and J ends, which lost 4 bases and 5 bases, there was a span of 12 bases. Germline V gene data show CDR1 as SGHNT and CDR2 as YYREEE (reference sequence). This CDR3 spans 13 amino acids. CDR3 nucleotides: TGTGCCAGCAGCGCCGGGGGGAGGTATGGCTACACCTTC. Translation gives CASSAGGRYGYTF. Full variable domain (missing parts from reference TRBV5-4 and TRBJ1-2): ETGVTQSPTHLIKTRGQQVTLRCSSQSGHNTVSWYQQALGQGPQFIFQYYREEENGRGNFPPRFSGLQFPNYSSELNVNALELDDSALYLCASSAGGRYGYTFGSGTRLTVV.

A remark on this clone: The same CDR3 can be traced to other DNA sequences in this sample. The V and J genes are TRBV19 and TRBJ2-3; 7 bases fit TRBD1. This CDR3 region has 13 residues. The ends lost 6 bases at V and 3 bases at J; junction bases unmatched: 3. Germline V gives CDR1 LNHDA, CDR2 SQIVND (reference sequence). CDR3 amino acids: CASSPTGTDTQYF. CDR3 DNA sequence: TGTGCCAGTAGCCCGACAGGGACAGATACGCAGTATTTT.

With respect to this clone: At one of its ends the junction is not consistent with the germline gene, which may arise from a read error. The chain uses TRBV7-7 and TRBJ2-5, with D maybe TRBD1 (7 bases). CDR3 length: 15 amino acids. The germline V gene has CDR1 SSHAT and CDR2 FNYEAQ (reference sequence). The CDR3 reads CASSQGGQTRETQYF. CDR3 DNA: TGTGCTAGCAGCCAGGGGGGACAGACCAGGGAGACCCAGTACTTC.

The rearrangement joins TRBV19 to TRBJ2-3, with D unresolved. The CDR3 length is 12 residues. CDR1 and CDR2 from the germline V gene are LNHDA and SQIVND (reference sequence). V gave up 10 bases and J gave up 4 bases, with 12 bases separating them. In DNA form, the CDR3 reads TGTGCCACCGTGACGGGTTCAGATACGCAGTATTTT. As protein: CATVTGSDTQYF.

This clone is a singleton in its sample. The J gene is TRBJ2-1, the V gene TRBV4-3; 11 bases align to TRBD2. J gave up 9 bases and V 0 bases, and 10 bases lay outside the gene matches. CDR3 size: 17 residues. The V gene's germline CDR1 is LGHNA and CDR2 YSLEER. The CDR3 loop reads CASSQDPPTSGKGEQFF. In nucleotides, the CDR3 is TGCGCCAGCAGCCAAGATCCCCCGACTAGCGGGAAGGGTGAGCAGTTCTTC.

The V call is TRBV30, the J call TRBJ2-7; 8 bases are a match to TRBD1. The CDR3 has 13 amino acids. Germline V gives CDR1 GTSNPN, CDR2 SVGIG (reference sequence). With 5 bases clipped from V and 2 bases from J, the junction kept 5 bases outside the gene matches. The CDR3 spells CAWVGQGAYEQYF. DNA of the CDR3: TGTGCCTGGGTCGGACAGGGCGCCTACGAGCAGTACTTC.

The chain recombines TRBV27 with TRBJ2-7; 7 nucleotides agree with TRBD1. Germline assignment: CDR1 MNHEY and CDR2 SMNVEV (reference sequence). V lost 1 base to trimming and J lost 2 bases; unmatched junction nucleotides: 5. The CDR3 totals 15 residues. The CDR3 loop is CASSLLGGQTYEQYF. Written as DNA, the CDR3 is TGTGCCAGCAGTTTATTAGGGGGACAGACCTACGAGCAGTACTTC.